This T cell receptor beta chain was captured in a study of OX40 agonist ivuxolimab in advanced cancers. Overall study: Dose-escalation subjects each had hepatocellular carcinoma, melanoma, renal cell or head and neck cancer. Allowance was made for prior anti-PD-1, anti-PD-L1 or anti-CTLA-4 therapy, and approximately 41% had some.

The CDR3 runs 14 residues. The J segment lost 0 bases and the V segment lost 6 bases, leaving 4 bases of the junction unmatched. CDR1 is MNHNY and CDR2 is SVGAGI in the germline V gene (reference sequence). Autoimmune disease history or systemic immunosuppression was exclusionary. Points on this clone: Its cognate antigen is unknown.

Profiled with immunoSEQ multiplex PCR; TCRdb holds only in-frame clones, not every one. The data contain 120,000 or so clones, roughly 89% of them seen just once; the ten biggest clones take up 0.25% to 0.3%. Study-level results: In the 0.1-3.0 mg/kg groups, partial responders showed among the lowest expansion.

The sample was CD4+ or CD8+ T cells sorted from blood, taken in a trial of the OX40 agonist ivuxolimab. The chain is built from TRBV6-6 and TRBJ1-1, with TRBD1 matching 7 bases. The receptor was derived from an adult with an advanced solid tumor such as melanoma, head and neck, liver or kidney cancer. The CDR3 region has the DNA TGTGCCAGCAGATTACAGGGGTTGAACACTGAAGCTTTCTTT. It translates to CASRLQGLNTEAFF.